This passage covers 27 T cell receptor beta chains from one sample sequenced in a study of beta chain features in type 1 diabetes. Overall study results and limits: TCRB CDR3 length was moderately but significantly reduced in all four CD4+ subsets of Type 1 diabetes patients.

These receptors are not linked to any known antigen. Every isolated RNA sample was fully reverse transcribed, so sequencing captured expressed TCRB transcripts. Measured with immunoSEQ multiplex PCR; TCRdb has only the in-frame clones, and not every one. Here the sample spans 240,000 or so clones, approximately 13% being singletons. Input material: naive CD4+ T cells from blood. These receptors were collected from a man aged 25-45 years with type 1 diabetes.

Turning to this clone: Other DNA variants within this sample encode the same CDR3. The rearrangement uses TRBV12-5 and TRBJ2-7; D is unclear. The CDR3 is 13 amino acids. V lost 3 bases to trimming and J lost 0 bases, with 6 bases between them. The germline V gene encodes CDR1 LGHNT and CDR2 FRNRAP. As DNA, the CDR3 is TGTGCTAGTGGTTTTGATAGCTCCTACGAGCAGTACTTC. It codes for CASGFDSSYEQYF.

Points on this clone: Other nucleotide sequences in the sample specify the same CDR3. The chain carries TRBV6-5 and TRBJ1-1; no firm D call. Germline loops: CDR1 MNHEY, CDR2 SVGAGI. This CDR3 region has 13 residues. Trimming took 0 bases from V and 4 from J, leaving 6 bases between them. CDR3 sequence: CASSYSRGTEAFF. CDR3 nucleotides: TGTGCCAGCAGTTACTCACGGGGCACTGAAGCTTTCTTT.

The CDR3 here is CASSSGSQETQYF. The CDR3 nucleotides read TGTGCCAGCAGCTCCGGGTCCCAAGAGACCCAGTACTTC. The J gene is TRBJ2-5, the V gene TRBV7-6, with D unresolved. Germline assignment: CDR1 SGHVS and CDR2 FNYEAQ. V lost 4 bases and J lost 1, with 7 bases in between. This CDR3 is built from 13 residues.

This clone occurred a few times. The gene calls are TRBV18 and TRBJ1-2, with D uncertain. CDR1 and CDR2 from the germline V gene are KGHSH and LQKENI. V was trimmed by 2 bases and J by 6 bases, leaving 10 bases between them. This CDR3 comprises 13 residues. The CDR3 protein is CASSPIESDGYTF. The CDR3 DNA sequence: TGTGCCAGCTCACCAATTGAAAGCGATGGCTACACCTTC.

This clone occurred a few times. The chain combines TRBV9 with TRBJ1-4, with 7 bases aligning to TRBD1. The CDR3 spans 14 residues. Germline V gene sequence: CDR1 SGDLS, CDR2 YYNGEE. The trim removed 2 bases at V and 8 bases at J, leaving 6 bases unmatched. This CDR3 is CASSVHDRVEKLFF. In DNA form, the CDR3 reads TGTGCCAGCAGCGTTCACGACAGGGTCGAAAAACTGTTTTTT.

This clone was observed a few times. The chain has TRBV5-1 and TRBJ2-7; 9 bases align to TRBD1. The J segment lost 3 bases and the V segment lost 2 bases, leaving 3 bases of the junction unmatched. This CDR3 is built from 14 residues. Germline CDR1 and CDR2: SGHRS and YFSETQ. The CDR3 sequence: CASSFQDRGYEQYF. DNA of the CDR3: TGCGCCAGCAGCTTTCAGGACAGGGGCTACGAGCAGTACTTC.

This clone has just a few counts. The V gene is TRBV6-6, the J gene TRBJ1-1; D is undetermined. Germline lookup yields CDR1 MNHNY and CDR2 SVGAGI (reference sequence). V lost 5 bases to trimming and J lost 2 bases, with 12 bases between them. The CDR3 runs 14 residues. This CDR3 reads CASSTMRANTEAFF. As DNA, the CDR3 is TGTGCCAGCAGTACGATGCGGGCAAACACTGAAGCTTTCTTT.

The V call is TRBV6-1, the J call TRBJ1-2; D gene unclear. Germline lookup yields CDR1 MNHNS and CDR2 SASEGT. CDR3 size: 14 residues. Trimming cost V 7 bases and J 5 bases, with 17 bases left between them. The CDR3 DNA reads as TGTGCCAGCACCAGCGCTGGAGCGGGGTATGGCTACACCTTC. This encodes CASTSAGAGYGYTF.

This clone was found a few times. This sequence joins TRBV30 and TRBJ2-3; 8 nucleotides align to TRBD2. CDR1 and CDR2 from the germline V gene are GTSNPN and SVGIG (reference sequence). The CDR3 contains 15 residues. The V and J ends lost 0 bases and 5 bases, in that order; junction bases with no gene match: 7. CDR3 region: CAWSVGAGAGDTQYF. DNA for the CDR3: TGTGCCTGGAGTGTAGGAGCGGGGGCCGGAGATACGCAGTATTTT. The full variable domain, completed using reference TRBV30 and TRBJ2-3, is SQTIHQWPATLVQPVGSPLSLECTVEGTSNPNLYWYRQAAGRGLQLLFYSVGIGQISSEVPQNLSASRPQDRQFILSSKKLLLSDSGFYLCAWSVGAGAGDTQYFGPGTRLTVL.

This clone has just a few counts. The V and J genes are TRBV5-1 and TRBJ1-1, with 7 bases matching TRBD1. The CDR3 covers 14 residues. Germline values: CDR1 SGHRS, CDR2 YFSETQ. V trimming: 3 bases; J trimming: 4 bases; junction bases outside the gene matches: 6. In DNA form, the CDR3 reads TGCGCCAGCAGCTCCCGAGAGGGGGCCACTGAAGCTTTCTTT. Translating it yields CASSSREGATEAFF.

This rearrangement joins TRBV29-1 to TRBJ1-4; 7 bases line up with TRBD1. The trim removed 7 bases at V and 3 bases at J, leaving 11 bases unmatched. The CDR3 covers 15 residues. Germline-derived CDR1 and CDR2 are SQVTM and ANQGSEA. As DNA, the CDR3 is TGCAGCGCGGCGGGACAGTGGTTCGCTAATGAAAAACTGTTTTTT. It specifies CSAAGQWFANEKLFF.

The chain has TRBV11-3 and TRBJ2-1; 16 nucleotides line up with TRBD2. The germline V gene encodes CDR1 SGHNT and CDR2 YENEEA. The CDR3 extends over 17 amino acids. Unmatched junction bases numbered 11, after V lost 5 bases and J lost 10 bases. This chain's CDR3 is CASSPGGLAGGEGEQFF. As DNA, the CDR3 is TGTGCCAGCAGCCCAGGGGGACTAGCGGGAGGGGAGGGGGAGCAGTTCTTC.

V is TRBV9 and J is TRBJ2-5, with unresolved D. The V and J ends lost 0 bases and 3 bases respectively, with 9 bases between them. CDR1 and CDR2 (germline): SGDLS, YYNGEE. The CDR3 contains 14 residues. The CDR3 DNA reads as TGTGCCAGCAGCGTAGGTCCGATAGAAGAGACCCAGTACTTC. Translation gives CASSVGPIEETQYF.

This clone was observed a handful of times. The chain joins TRBV7-2 to TRBJ1-5; a possible D gene is TRBD1 (5 bases). The CDR3 is 15 amino acids. Trimming removed 1 base from V and 10 bases from J, with 17 bases in between. The germline CDR1 and CDR2 sequences are SGHTA and FQGNSA. In DNA form, the CDR3 reads TGTGCCAGCAGCTTAGGAAGCAGGGTTCGTCTACCCCAGCATTTT. This sequence encodes CASSLGSRVRLPQHF.

CDR3 bases: TGTGCCAGCAGCTTAGAAGGGACTGAATTCGGAAACACCATATATTTT. This codes for CASSLEGTEFGNTIYF. The chain joins TRBV7-6 to TRBJ1-3; possible D gene TRBD1, 5 bases. V gave up 1 base and J gave up 4 bases, with 14 bases separating them. The CDR3 runs 16 residues. Germline V lookup: CDR1 SGHVS, CDR2 FNYEAQ.

The V gene is TRBV6-5, the J gene TRBJ2-4; D possibly corresponds to TRBD2 (6 bases). Germline V gives CDR1 MNHEY, CDR2 SVGAGI. This CDR3 spans 16 amino acids. With 0 bases removed from V and 1 base from J, the gap between germline ends came to 10 bases. The DNA of the CDR3 is TGTGCCAGCAGTTACTCGCCCGCGGGGGCCAAAAACATTCAGTACTTC. Translated, it gives CASSYSPAGAKNIQYF.

This rearrangement joins TRBV30 to TRBJ1-2; D is perhaps TRBD1 (6 bases). CDR1 is GTSNPN and CDR2 is SVGIG in the germline V gene (reference sequence). The CDR3 has 14 amino acids. The ends were cut back, 4 bases at V and 2 bases at J, with 14 bases in the middle. The CDR3: CAWTTGDRNYGYTF. As DNA, the CDR3 is TGTGCCTGGACTACAGGAGACAGGAACTATGGCTACACCTTC.

The chain links TRBV7-2 to TRBJ1-2; the match to TRBD1 covers 11 bases. With 4 bases clipped from V and 8 bases from J, the junction kept 12 bases outside the gene matches. The CDR3 sequence is 16 residues long. From germline, CDR1 is SGHTA and CDR2 FQGNSA. The CDR3 nucleotides read TGTGCCAGCAGCTCCTCCCGGACAGGGGGCGAGGGGGGCTACACCTTC. It translates to CASSSSRTGGEGGYTF. The full variable domain, in which reference TRBV7-2 and TRBJ1-2 provide the parts outside the CDR3, is GAGVSQSPSNKVTEKGKDVELRCDPISGHTALYWYRQSLGQGLEFLIYFQGNSAPDKSGLPSDRFSAERTGGSVSTLTIQRTQQEDSAVYLCASSSSRTGGEGGYTFGSGTRLTVV.

A few counts support this clone. V and J are TRBV7-8 and TRBJ1-4, with 8 bases lining up with TRBD1. With 5 bases clipped from V and 2 bases from J, the junction kept 7 bases outside the gene matches. The CDR3 runs to 16 residues. Germline CDR1 and CDR2: SGHVS and FQNEAQ. This chain's CDR3 is CASSLTGGLTNEKLFF. The DNA of the CDR3 is TGTGCCAGCAGCCTAACAGGGGGGTTGACTAATGAAAAACTGTTTTTT.

V and J are TRBV5-1 and TRBJ1-1; TRBD1 aligns across 7 bases. Germline V lookup: CDR1 SGHRS, CDR2 YFSETQ. Unmatched junction bases numbered 7, after V lost 7 bases and J lost 1 base. This CDR3 comprises 14 residues. This CDR3 reads CASRTGQSNTEAFF. The CDR3 DNA reads as TGCGCCAGCCGCACGGGACAGTCGAACACTGAAGCTTTCTTT.

This chain connects TRBV9 to TRBJ1-1; maybe TRBD1 (5 bases). There are 14 residues in the CDR3. V was pared by 4 bases and J by 3 bases, with 13 bases between. Germline V gene sequence: CDR1 SGDLS, CDR2 YYNGEE. The CDR3 coding sequence is TGTGCCAGCAGCAAGGGGATCCCCGACACTGAAGCTTTCTTT. This encodes CASSKGIPDTEAFF.

The J gene is TRBJ1-6, the V gene TRBV7-9; TRBD1 might be the D (5 bases). The germline CDR1 and CDR2 sequences are SEHNR and FQNEAQ (reference sequence). The CDR3 sequence is 18 residues long. V lost 5 bases and J 1 base, leaving 18 bases between the germline ends. DNA for the CDR3: TGTGCCAGCAGCCCAACGGACCACGGGGGATCCTATAATTCACCCCTCCACTTT. Protein: CASSPTDHGGSYNSPLHF.

The chain combines TRBV6-6 with TRBJ1-5; 7 positions agree with TRBD1. This CDR3 is built from 15 residues. The V gene end was trimmed by 2 bases and the J gene end by 3 bases; junction bases not matched to a gene: 4. Germline V gene data show CDR1 as MNHNY and CDR2 as SVGAGI (reference sequence). The CDR3 DNA reads as TGTGCCAGCAGTTACGGACAGGTTTACAATCAGCCCCAGCATTTT. Its protein is CASSYGQVYNQPQHF.

The chain couples TRBV6-5 to TRBJ2-7; the D gene is possibly TRBD2 (6 bases). In germline, CDR1 is MNHEY, CDR2 SVGAGI. V was clipped by 3 bases and J by 0 bases, with 15 bases between them. CDR3 length: 16 residues. CDR3: CASSYKAGSLSYEQYF. Written as DNA, the CDR3 is TGTGCCAGCAGTTATAAGGCGGGATCCCTCTCCTACGAGCAGTACTTC.

The rearrangement uses TRBV5-4 and TRBJ1-1; tentative D call: TRBD1 (6 bases). The germline gives CDR1 SGHNT, CDR2 YYREEE (reference sequence). Trimming shortened V by 2 bases and J by 1 base, and 12 bases separated the two germline ends. The CDR3 loop spans 15 amino acids. The DNA for the CDR3 is TGTGCCAGCAGCTTTCGGACAGTCGGGAACACTGAAGCTTTCTTT. Amino acids: CASSFRTVGNTEAFF.

V is TRBV29-1 and J is TRBJ2-5; TRBD1 aligns across 10 bases. The CDR3 extends over 12 amino acids. Germline V lookup: CDR1 SQVTM, CDR2 ANQGSEA. V dropped 6 bases and J dropped 4; count of bases not matched to a gene: 2. DNA of the CDR3: TGCAGCGTCCGACAGGGGGCAGAGACCCAGTACTTC. Residues: CSVRQGAETQYF.

This chain uses TRBV5-1 with TRBJ1-1, with D maybe TRBD1 (6 bases). The V gene's germline CDR1 is SGHRS and CDR2 YFSETQ. The CDR3 has 14 residues. Trimming stripped 2 bases from V and 1 base from J, with 9 bases between. CDR3 protein: CASSFGQRNTEAFF. As DNA, the CDR3 is TGCGCCAGCAGCTTCGGACAGCGGAACACTGAAGCTTTCTTT.